Shown below are 2 T cell receptor beta chains from a single sample sequenced in a study of T cell changes during pregnancy in multiple sclerosis. The method was immunoSEQ multiplex PCR; TCRdb's version includes in-frame clones alone and lacks a portion of them. This repertoire shows under 70,000 clones, about 90% found once; its top ten account for 0.6% to 0.9%. The sample in question was CD4+ T cells from peripheral blood mononuclear cells, obtained in the first trimester of pregnancy. Receptor source: a female donor with multiple sclerosis, enrolled in a pregnancy study.

The chain couples TRBV13 to TRBJ2-6; 11 bases are shared with TRBD1. The germline V gene has CDR1 PRHDT and CDR2 FYEKMQ (reference sequence). The trim removed 2 bases at V and 1 base at J, leaving 7 bases unmatched. CDR3 size: 19 residues. CDR3 in amino acids: CASSLTGQGAFSGANVLTF. The CDR3 coding sequence is TGTGCCAGCAGCTTAACAGGACAGGGGGCGTTTTCTGGGGCCAACGTCCTGACTTTC. Complete variable domain (other parts from reference TRBV13 and TRBJ2-6): AAGVIQSPRHLIKEKRETATLKCYPIPRHDTVYWYQQGPGQDPQFLISFYEKMQSDKGSIPDRFSAQQFSDYHSELNMSSLELGDSALYFCASSLTGQGAFSGANVLTFGAGSRLTVL.

V gene TRBV2 combines with J gene TRBJ2-6; possibly TRBD1 for D (5 bases). The CDR3 covers 17 residues. V lost 8 bases and J 0 bases, leaving 17 bases between the germline ends. CDR1 is SNHLY and CDR2 is FYNNEI in the germline V gene. The CDR3 DNA is TGTGCCAGCTTTGGGCAGGGCGACAACTCTGGGGCCAACGTCCTGACTTTC. Its translation: CASFGQGDNSGANVLTF.